This TCR beta chain derives from a study of blood T cells in healthy people across ages. Study-level points and caveats: A roughly linear age-dependent decrease characterized TCR beta diversity per million T cells. No one knew whether donors had CMV, which possibly confounded expanded clonotype changes.

Note on this clonotype: The antigen is not known.

PCR was performed a second time for roughly 7 to 12 cycles using a sample-barcoded 5' primer and a J-beta primer mix. Each cDNA molecule was tagged by a template-switch adaptor that had 12 random nucleotides. TCRdb re-analysed the 5' RACE reads in MiXCR, keeping a single row per CDR3 protein. This table holds approximately 820,000 distinct CDR3 sequences, around 45% found once. The V and J ends lost 2 bases and 7 bases, in that order; junction bases with no gene match: 9. The CDR3 extends over 15 amino acids. CDR1 MRHNA and CDR2 SNTAGT come from the germline V gene. The sequence derives from a man between 60 and 70 years old in good health. The source material was blood. The chain joins TRBV6-4 to TRBJ2-3, with 7 bases identical to TRBD1. The CDR3 DNA sequence: TGTGCCAGCAGTGACCCAACAGACAGGGCGAATACGCAGTATTTT. Amino acids: CASSDPTDRANTQYF.